This passage covers 8 T cell receptor beta chains from one sample sequenced in a study of CD8 T cells in Susac syndrome. After extraction with the RNeasy kit, roughly 0.45 to 1 ug of the RNA was reverse transcribed using random hexamers. One entry per CDR3 protein results from TCRdb running MiXCR on the immunoSEQ multiplex PCR reads. The sample shows just over 150,000 distinct CDR3 sequences, over 95% of them seen only once. Sequenced sample: CD8+ T cells from PBMCs. These receptors were taken from a human donor with multiple sclerosis.

The V call is TRBV3-1, the J call TRBJ1-5; perhaps TRBD1 as D (5 bases). The CDR3 length is 14 residues. Germline V lookup: CDR1 LGHDT, CDR2 YNNKEL (reference sequence). Trimming removed 5 bases at V and 5 bases at J, with 13 bases between. The CDR3 DNA reads TGTGCCAGCAGCTCCCGGGACGTTGATCAGCCCCAGCATTTT. Translating it yields CASSSRDVDQPQHF.

This chain uses TRBV9 with TRBJ1-1; a possible D gene is TRBD1 (6 bases). This CDR3 has 17 residues. CDR1 is SGDLS, CDR2 YYNGEE, per germline. V was shortened by 0 bases and J by 0 bases, with 15 bases between the two germline ends. In nucleotides, the CDR3 is TGTGCCAGCAGCGTAGTAGCACAGGGCAGGGTGAACACTGAAGCTTTCTTT. It is translated as CASSVVAQGRVNTEAFF.

The chain recombines TRBV27 with TRBJ1-1, with D unclear. The CDR3 extends over 16 amino acids. Germline CDR1 and CDR2: MNHEY and SMNVEV (reference sequence). Trimming cost V 0 bases and J 0 bases, with 11 bases left between them. CDR3 sequence reads: CASSLSQAGLNTEAFF. In DNA, the CDR3 is TGTGCCAGCAGTTTATCGCAGGCGGGTTTGAACACTGAAGCTTTCTTT.

The chain recombines TRBV29-1 with TRBJ2-1; perhaps D is TRBD1 or TRBD2 (5 bases each). V lost 0 bases and J 2 bases, leaving 11 bases between the germline ends. This CDR3 region has 15 residues. Germline-derived CDR1 and CDR2 are SQVTM and ANQGSEA. CDR3 region: CSVEDHGDPYNEQFF. CDR3 in DNA: TGCAGCGTTGAAGATCACGGGGACCCCTACAATGAGCAGTTCTTC.

The J gene is TRBJ1-1, the V gene TRBV4-1; 10 bases are a match to TRBD1. Germline assignment: CDR1 MGHRA and CDR2 YSYEKL. This CDR3 contains 15 residues. After removal of 2 bases from V and 4 bases from J, the junction contained 4 bases not matched to a gene. The CDR3 nucleotides are TGCGCCAGCAGCCAAAGGACAGGGGGGGTCACTGAAGCTTTCTTT. As protein: CASSQRTGGVTEAFF.

V and J are TRBV3-1 and TRBJ1-6, with TRBD1 matching 7 bases. J lost 3 bases, V lost 4 bases, and 9 bases had no gene match. The CDR3 spans 17 residues. Germline CDR1 and CDR2: LGHDT and YNNKEL (reference sequence). CDR3 bases: TGTGCCAGCAGCCCAAGACAGGGTGGGAACTATAATTCACCCCTCCACTTT. Protein product: CASSPRQGGNYNSPLHF.

The chain links TRBV12-3 or TRBV12-4 to TRBJ2-3; D unresolved. The CDR3 has 10 residues. The V end was cut by 3 bases, the J end by 7 bases, with 2 bases between. The CDR3 DNA reads TGTGCCAGCAGTTTCCATACGCAGTATTTT. Its protein product is CASSFHTQYF.

This clonotype was seen a single time. V is TRBV14 and J is TRBJ2-7; D not resolved. V gave up 4 bases and J gave up 2 bases, with 12 bases separating them. Germline lookup yields CDR1 SGHDN and CDR2 FVKESK. The CDR3 consists of 14 residues. The chain's CDR3 is CASSRAGYPYEQYV. The CDR3 region has the DNA TGTGCCAGCAGCCGGGCAGGTTATCCCTACGAGCAGTACGTC.